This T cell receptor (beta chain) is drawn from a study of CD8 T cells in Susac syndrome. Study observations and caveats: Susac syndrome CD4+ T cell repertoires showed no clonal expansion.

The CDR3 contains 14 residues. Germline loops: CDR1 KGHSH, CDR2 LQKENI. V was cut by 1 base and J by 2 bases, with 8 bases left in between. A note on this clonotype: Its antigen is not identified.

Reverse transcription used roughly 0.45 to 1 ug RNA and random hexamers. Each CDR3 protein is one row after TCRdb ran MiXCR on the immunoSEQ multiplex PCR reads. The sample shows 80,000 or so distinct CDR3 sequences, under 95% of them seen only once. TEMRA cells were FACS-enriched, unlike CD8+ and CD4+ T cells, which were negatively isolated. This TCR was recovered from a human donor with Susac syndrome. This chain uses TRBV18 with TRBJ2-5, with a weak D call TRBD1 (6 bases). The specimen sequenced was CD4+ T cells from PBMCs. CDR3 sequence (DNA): TGTGCCAGCTCACCACAGACAGGTCAAGAGACCCAGTACTTC. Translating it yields CASSPQTGQETQYF.